This T cell receptor beta chain was captured in a study of blood T cells in healthy people across ages. About the research overall: Template switching recovered approximately one barcoded beta molecule for every two T cells.

Primers used in a second PCR of roughly 7 to 12 cycles were a sample-barcoded 5' primer and a J-beta primer mix. TCRdb used MiXCR to reprocess the 5' RACE reads, holding one entry per CDR3 protein. The sample lists approximately 1,700,000 distinct CDR3 sequences, around 42% seen once, with 23% in the top ten. Healthy Caucasians from Russia aged about 6 to 90 served as donors. Germline-derived CDR1 and CDR2 are KGHDR and SFDVKD. The CDR3 sequence is 16 residues long. Trimming at V came to 4 bases and at J to 2 bases, leaving 8 bases not matched to a gene. Study results and caveats: In long-lived donors, naive CD4+ cell counts and diversity exceeded those of aged donors. Expanded clonotype changes were possibly confounded by unknown donor CMV status.

This clonotype was observed a single time. Its antigen is as yet unknown. The V gene is TRBV24-1, the J gene TRBJ2-3; 7 bases fit TRBD2. The sequencing sample was made of blood. The origin of this receptor is a human donor in good health. The CDR3 coding sequence is TGTGCCACCAGTGACCGGGGAGCGGGGTACACAGATACGCAGTATTTT. Its protein product is CATSDRGAGYTDTQYF.